These T cell receptor beta chains were read from a single sample in a study of blood T cell repertoires in COVID-19. Some clones are missing from TCRdb's copy, which holds only in-frame ones; the method was immunoSEQ multiplex PCR. Among 150,000 to 250,000 clones listed, 90% to 95% were seen once. The sequencing sample was made of peripheral blood. These receptors all stem from a man aged 25 to 45 with COVID-19, enrolled during active disease. The CDR3 runs from the conserved cysteine through the conserved F or W. The D gene is left open where the match is weak. Expanded clones are given a class, and other clones once, few, many or no size at all.

D gene,clone size,V gene,J gene,CDR3 DNA,CDR3 protein
TRBD1,-,TRBV18,TRBJ2-1,TGTGCCAGCTCATCAAACAGGGGGGCCTACAATGAGCAGTTCTTC,CASSSNRGAYNEQFF
TRBD1,-,TRBV29-1,TRBJ1-2,TGCAGCGTTGAAGGGTTAGGGGACAGGGGGCTTGGTTGGGGCTATGGCTACACCTTC,CSVEGLGDRGLGWGYGYTF
TRBD1,-,TRBV2,TRBJ1-1,TGTGCCAGCAGTCCACGGACAGGGGGCGGTGAAGCTTTCTTT,CASSPRTGGGEAFF
-,-,TRBV5-1,TRBJ2-5,TGCGCCAGCAGCTTTGGAGGGGGCGAAGAGACCCAGTACTTC,CASSFGGGEETQYF
-,-,TRBV6-5,TRBJ2-7,TGTGCCAGCAGACCTGGACAGTATCCCTACGAGCAGTACTTC,CASRPGQYPYEQYF
-,-,TRBV25-1,TRBJ2-1,TGTGCCAGCAGTGACTGGACAGAACTTTACAATGAGCAGTTCTTC,CASSDWTELYNEQFF
-,-,TRBV30,TRBJ1-5,TGTGCCTGGAGTGCTAACAGGGACCAGCCCCAGCATTTT,CAWSANRDQPQHF
TRBD2,-,TRBV9,TRBJ2-3,TGTGCCAGCAACCAAGCGGGGGCCCCCACAGATACGCAGTATTTT,CASNQAGAPTDTQYF
-,-,TRBV5-3,TRBJ1-1,TGTGCCAGAAGCCTAAGACTAGAAGCTTTCTTT,CARSLRLEAFF
-,-,TRBV7-9,TRBJ1-3,TGTGCCAGCAGCTTAATCGCCAGAAGAACGGGAAACACCATATATTTT,CASSLIARRTGNTIYF
-,once,TRBV6-5,TRBJ1-4,TGTGCCAGCAGATGGCCGTCTAATGAAAAACTGTTTTTT,CASRWPSNEKLFF
-,-,TRBV6-5,TRBJ1-2,TGTGCCAGCACCGACAGTCACTATGGCTACACCTTC,CASTDSHYGYTF
-,-,TRBV20-1,TRBJ1-2,TGCAGTGCTAGTGACGGGGGGGACCCCTATGGCTACACCTTC,CSASDGGDPYGYTF
-,-,TRBV12-3/TRBV12-4,TRBJ1-1,TGTGCCAGCAGTTTAAACAGGGAGACTGAAGCTTTCTTT,CASSLNRETEAFF
TRBD1,-,TRBV2,TRBJ2-3,TGTGCCAGCAGTACAGGACAGGTTCGGGCTACGCAGTATTTT,CASSTGQVRATQYF
-,few,TRBV28,TRBJ1-4,TGTGCCAGCAGCCCTCGGACATTGCCAGAAAAACTGTTTTTT,CASSPRTLPEKLFF
-,-,TRBV5-5,TRBJ2-7,TGTGCCAGCAGCTTTGAGGGCTCATTAGAGGGCGCGTACGAGCAGTACTTC,CASSFEGSLEGAYEQYF
-,-,TRBV11-2,TRBJ1-2,TGTGCCAGCAGCTTGACCCGGGTTGGGTATGGCTACACCTTC,CASSLTRVGYGYTF
-,once,TRBV5-1,TRBJ1-4,TGCGCCAGCAGCTTGGGGACCAACAGGGCAGTGGCTGAAAAACTGTTTTTT,CASSLGTNRAVAEKLFF
TRBD1,-,TRBV13,TRBJ1-6,TGTGCCAGCAGCCTGACGGACAGGACATATAATTCACCCCTCCACTTT,CASSLTDRTYNSPLHF
TRBD1,-,TRBV9,TRBJ1-2,TGTGCCAGCAGCGTAGTACCTGAACCCGGGACAGGGAACTATGGCTACACCTTC,CASSVVPEPGTGNYGYTF
-,-,TRBV20-1,TRBJ2-5,TGCAGTGCTAGGGACACTGGGACCCAGTACTTC,CSARDTGTQYF
TRBD2,-,TRBV10-1,TRBJ2-7,TGCGCCAGCAGTGACTGGACTAGCGGGGGACTCAATGAGCAGTACTTC,CASSDWTSGGLNEQYF
TRBD2,-,TRBV19,TRBJ2-1,TGTGCCAGTAGTATAGATGGCCTAGCGGGGGGGCGCAATGAGCAGTTCTTC,CASSIDGLAGGRNEQFF
-,-,TRBV6-5,TRBJ1-2,TGTGCCAGCATCGACCGACACTCAGCTAACTATGGCTACACCTTC,CASIDRHSANYGYTF
-,-,TRBV7-9,TRBJ1-2,TGTGCCAGCAGCTTAGGGAGGGTCGACTATGGCTACACCTTC,CASSLGRVDYGYTF
-,-,TRBV27,TRBJ1-1,TGTGCCAGCAGTTTATCGAGGAACACTGAAGCTTTCTTT,CASSLSRNTEAFF
TRBD1,-,TRBV24-1,TRBJ2-3,TGTGCCACCAGTCCAGGGGGAGCAGATACGCAGTATTTT,CATSPGGADTQYF
-,-,TRBV27,TRBJ1-3,TGTGCCAGCAGTAAAGGACAGCTCTCTGGAAACACCATATATTTT,CASSKGQLSGNTIYF
TRBD1,-,TRBV7-9,TRBJ2-7,TGTGCCAGCAGCTTAGGACAGGGGGCTCAATACGAGCAGTACTTC,CASSLGQGAQYEQYF
-,-,TRBV19,TRBJ1-6,TGTGCCAGTAGTACCTACCGACAGGAATCCTCCTATAATTCACCCCTCCACTTT,CASSTYRQESSYNSPLHF
TRBD2,-,TRBV19,TRBJ2-4,TGTGCCAGTAGTATAGATCGGATAGCGGGGGGTCAAGGACTAGCCAAAAACATTCAGTACTTC,CASSIDRIAGGQGLAKNIQYF
TRBD1,-,TRBV4-1,TRBJ1-5,TGCGCCAGCAGCCTGGGACAGGGAGACCAGCCCCAGCATTTT,CASSLGQGDQPQHF
TRBD1,-,TRBV27,TRBJ1-5,TGTGCCAGCAGAGGCTCAGGGGGGAACAAGAATCAGCCCCAGCATTTT,CASRGSGGNKNQPQHF
TRBD2,-,TRBV2,TRBJ2-5,TGTGCCAGCAGCGATACTAGCGGGGCCCCCCGAACCCAGTACTTC,CASSDTSGAPRTQYF
-,-,TRBV7-6,TRBJ1-3,TGTGCCAGCAGCTTAAGCCCTTACCCTCTATATTTT,CASSLSPYPLYF
-,-,TRBV21-1,TRBJ1-3,TGTGCCGTGAAGACGGGGGGAAACACCATATATTTT,CAVKTGGNTIYF
TRBD2,-,TRBV27,TRBJ2-3,TGTGCCAGCCAAAGGACTAGCGGGGGGCTTAGCACAGATACGCAGTATTTT,CASQRTSGGLSTDTQYF
TRBD2,-,TRBV30,TRBJ2-3,TGTGCCTGGAGTGGGGCTAGCGGGGCCACAGATACGCAGTATTTT,CAWSGASGATDTQYF
TRBD1,-,TRBV11-2,TRBJ2-2,TGTGCCAGCAGCCCCCTGACAGGGAACGGGGAGCTGTTTTTT,CASSPLTGNGELFF
-,-,TRBV5-1,TRBJ1-1,TGCGCCAGCAGCTTGGCGGGTGATACTGAAGCTTTCTTT,CASSLAGDTEAFF
-,-,TRBV6-1,TRBJ1-3,TGTGCCAGCAGTAAAGTGACATTGGCGACCTCTGGAAACACCATATATTTT,CASSKVTLATSGNTIYF
-,-,TRBV27,TRBJ1-1,TGTGCCAGCAGTCCCACCGGGGAGCCGAACACTGAAGCTTTCTTT,CASSPTGEPNTEAFF
TRBD1,-,TRBV14,TRBJ1-1,TGTGCCAGCAGCCAACCAACAGGGGTAGCTTTCTTT,CASSQPTGVAFF
-,-,TRBV9,TRBJ1-6,TGTGCCAGCAGCGCCCTAGATAGATCCTATAATTCACCCCTCCACTTT,CASSALDRSYNSPLHF
-,-,TRBV7-9,TRBJ1-4,TGTGCCAGCAGCTTAGAGGGGGAAGAAAAACTGTTTTTT,CASSLEGEEKLFF
TRBD1,-,TRBV4-1,TRBJ1-2,TGCGCCAGCAGCCAAGTTACAGGGGATAACTATGGCTACACCTTC,CASSQVTGDNYGYTF
-,-,TRBV6-4,TRBJ1-4,TGTGCCAGCAGTGATCATTCACGGGTTAAAGGCGAAAAACTGTTTTTT,CASSDHSRVKGEKLFF
-,-,TRBV28,TRBJ1-4,TGTGCCAGCAGTACAGGGTTACGTGAAAAACTGTTTTTT,CASSTGLREKLFF
-,-,TRBV5-1,TRBJ2-6,TGCGCCAGCAGCCACGGGGGCTCTGGGGCCAACGTCCTGACTTTC,CASSHGGSGANVLTF
TRBD1,-,TRBV19,TRBJ1-6,TGTGCCAGTAGTATGCGGACAGGAGGGAATTCACCCCTCCACTTT,CASSMRTGGNSPLHF
-,once,TRBV28,TRBJ2-7,TGTGCCAGCAGCTTACCGGGACTGACTTACGAGCAGTACTTC,CASSLPGLTYEQYF
-,-,TRBV10-3,TRBJ1-2,TGTGCCATCAGTGAGTCCTCTCAGGGAACTAACTATGGCTACACCTTC,CAISESSQGTNYGYTF
-,-,TRBV18,TRBJ2-5,TGTGCCAGCTCACCAACTCCCAGGGTGCTTGAGACCCAGTACTTC,CASSPTPRVLETQYF
-,-,TRBV27,TRBJ1-1,TGTGCCAGCAGTTTAATTGACAGACTGAACACTGAAGCTTTCTTT,CASSLIDRLNTEAFF
TRBD2,-,TRBV10-2,TRBJ2-1,TGCGCCAGCAGGGACGGGACTAGCTTCTACAATGAGCAGTTCTTC,CASRDGTSFYNEQFF
TRBD1,-,TRBV7-2,TRBJ2-7,TGTGCCAGCAGCTTAGACATGTATGGGACAGGGGACCAGTACTTC,CASSLDMYGTGDQYF